Listed below are T cell receptor beta chains from one sample, sequenced in a study of OX40 agonist ivuxolimab in advanced cancers. Generated by immunoSEQ multiplex PCR, the TCRdb table keeps only in-frame clones and is missing some. Among 65,000 to 90,000 clones listed, 82% were seen once. This material consisted of CD4+ or CD8+ T cells sorted from blood, taken in a trial of the OX40 agonist ivuxolimab. Receptors originate from an adult with an advanced solid tumor such as melanoma, head and neck, liver or kidney cancer. The CDR3 runs from the conserved cysteine through the conserved F or W. The D gene is left open where the match is weak. Only part of the rows carry a size: once, few, many, or a class if the clone is expanded.

d_call clone_size j_call v_call cdr3_nt cdr3_aa
TRBD2 . TRBJ2-5 TRBV6-5 TGTGCCAGCAGCCGTAGCGGGGGCTCCCAAGAGACCCAGTACTTC CASSRSGGSQETQYF
. . TRBJ2-2 TRBV9 TGTGCCACCGCACAGGGTCCGAACACCGGGGAGCTGTTTTTT CATAQGPNTGELFF
. . TRBJ2-7 TRBV5-6 TGTGCCAGCAGCTTGGTGCTCGTAGCAACCAACGAGCAGTACTTC CASSLVLVATNEQYF
TRBD1 . TRBJ1-1 TRBV7-9 TGTGCCAGCAGCCAAGGACCGGGACAGGGGGAGTTTGAAGCTTTCTTT CASSQGPGQGEFEAFF
. . TRBJ1-5 TRBV2 TGTGCCAGCAGTGTCCAGGGGAACAATCAGCCCCAGCATTTT CASSVQGNNQPQHF
. . TRBJ1-6 TRBV7-9 TGTGCCAGCAGCTCTACGACGTTTTCGGCCTCACCCCTCCACTTT CASSSTTFSASPLHF
. . TRBJ1-5 TRBV2 TGTGCCAGCGGCGAGGGCAATCAGCCCCAGCATTTT CASGEGNQPQHF
. once TRBJ2-1 TRBV7-2 TGTGCCAGCAGCTTAAATCCAGGGTACAATGAGCAGTTCTTC CASSLNPGYNEQFF
. . TRBJ1-4 TRBV5-4 TGTGCCAGCAGCGAAACAGGGAAATCTAATGAAAAACTGTTTTTT CASSETGKSNEKLFF
TRBD1 . TRBJ1-6 TRBV6-1 TGTGCCACCGGGACAGGGATGAATTCACCCCTCCACTTT CATGTGMNSPLHF
TRBD2 . TRBJ2-3 TRBV9 TGTGCCAGCAGCGGCACTAGCGGGGCAGATACGCAGTATTTT CASSGTSGADTQYF
. . TRBJ2-2 TRBV10-3 TGTGCCATCAGTTCATCAGTCGGAGACGCGAACACCGGGGAGCTGTTTTTT CAISSSVGDANTGELFF
. . TRBJ2-3 TRBV7-9 TGTGCCAGCACTTGGGGGGGCACCGGGGATACGCAGTATTTT CASTWGGTGDTQYF
TRBD1 once TRBJ2-6 TRBV6-6 TGTGCCAGCAGCCCAGACAGGGGGTCTGGGGCCAACGTCCTGACTTTC CASSPDRGSGANVLTF
. . TRBJ1-2 TRBV5-4 TGTGCCAGCAGCCTCGCCCGGGAGAACTATGGCTACACCTTC CASSLARENYGYTF
. . TRBJ2-5 TRBV7-9 TGTGCCAGCAGCAAAACGACAGACCAAGAGACCCAGTACTTC CASSKTTDQETQYF
. . TRBJ2-3 TRBV6-4 TGTGCCAGCAGTGTGGATTCTAGCACAGATACGCAGTATTTT CASSVDSSTDTQYF
TRBD1 . TRBJ2-2 TRBV9 TGTGCCAGCAGCGTTGGGGACAGGGTTACCGGGGAGCTGTTTTTT CASSVGDRVTGELFF
TRBD1 . TRBJ2-7 TRBV7-9 TGTGCCAGCAGCCAAGACAGGGCCCCCTACGAGCAGTACTTC CASSQDRAPYEQYF
. once TRBJ2-2 TRBV29-1 TGCAGCGTTGCGCGGGGCGTGAACACCGGGGAGCTGTTTTTT CSVARGVNTGELFF
. few TRBJ1-5 TRBV5-5 TGTGCCAGCAGCTTGGTTGGTAGCAATCAGCCCCAGCATTTT CASSLVGSNQPQHF
. . TRBJ1-2 TRBV5-4 TGTGCCAGCAGTAGGGATGTAAATGGCTACACCTTC CASSRDVNGYTF
. . TRBJ1-1 TRBV7-6 TGTGCCAGCAGCAGGTCTATGAACACTGAAGCTTTCTTT CASSRSMNTEAFF
. . TRBJ1-1 TRBV18 TGTGCCAGCTCACCCGCGGGCCCCGGACGGGCTGAAGCTTTCTTT CASSPAGPGRAEAFF
TRBD2 . TRBJ2-3 TRBV5-1 TGCGCCACCCGACTAGCGGGAACCAGCACAGATACGCAGTATTTT CATRLAGTSTDTQYF
. . TRBJ1-1 TRBV7-8 TGTGCCAGCAGCCCCCTAGTGAACACTGAAGCTTTCTTT CASSPLVNTEAFF
. . TRBJ2-5 TRBV5-1 TGCGCCAGCAGCCGATCGGAGCAAGAGACCCAGTACTTC CASSRSEQETQYF
. . TRBJ2-1 TRBV29-1 TGCAGCGTTGAAGAGGAGGTAGCTCAGGATGAGCAGTTCTTC CSVEEEVAQDEQFF
TRBD1 . TRBJ2-1 TRBV5-1 TGCGCCAGCAGCTTGGGTGGGACAGGGACCCACAATGAGCAGTTCTTC CASSLGGTGTHNEQFF
. . TRBJ2-7 TRBV27 TGTGCCAGCAGGGACAGTCCCTACGAGCAGTACTTC CASRDSPYEQYF
. . TRBJ2-3 TRBV5-1 TGCGCCAGCAGGGAAGTTAGCGGAGGCACAGATACGCAGTATTTT CASREVSGGTDTQYF
. . TRBJ1-2 TRBV27 TGTGCCAGCAGTTTAACGCTCCCGAACGCGGACTATGGCTACACCTTC CASSLTLPNADYGYTF
TRBD2 . TRBJ2-4 TRBV11-2 TGTGCCAGCAGCTTAGAGCCTAGCGGGGGTTTAGCCAAAAACATTCAGTACTTC CASSLEPSGGLAKNIQYF
. . TRBJ1-5 TRBV28 TGTGCCAGCAGTTTACTTGATAGCAATCAGCCCCAGCATTTT CASSLLDSNQPQHF
TRBD1 once TRBJ2-1 TRBV4-1 TGCGCCAGCAGCCAAGGACCCTCGGACAGGCTTTACAATGAGCAGTTCTTC CASSQGPSDRLYNEQFF
. few TRBJ2-3 TRBV2 TGTGCCAGCAGCCGGGACTTCACAGATACGCAGTATTTT CASSRDFTDTQYF
. . TRBJ1-1 TRBV7-2 TGTGCCAGCAGCGCCGGGTCGGAGAACACTGAAGCTTTCTTT CASSAGSENTEAFF
TRBD1 . TRBJ1-3 TRBV18 TGTGCCAGCTCACCCGGGACAGGGGTTGGAAACACCATATATTTT CASSPGTGVGNTIYF
. . TRBJ2-7 TRBV15 TGTGCCACCAGCAGAGTGACGACGGGAGCCTACGAGCAGTACTTC CATSRVTTGAYEQYF
TRBD2 few TRBJ2-3 TRBV29-1 TGCAGCGCCGAAAGGGCGGGAGTACGTGCAGATACGCAGTATTTT CSAERAGVRADTQYF
. . TRBJ2-2 TRBV28 TGTGCCAGCAGACTTGAGAACACCGGGGAGCTGTTTTTT CASRLENTGELFF
. . TRBJ1-2 TRBV28 TGTGCCAGCAGTTTCTCGATAACTAACTATGGCTACACCTTC CASSFSITNYGYTF
. . TRBJ1-1 TRBV19 TGTGCCAGCTCGCCTTGGTCGGAGGGCACTGAAGCTTTCTTT CASSPWSEGTEAFF
. . TRBJ1-1 TRBV5-1 TGCGCCAGCAGCTCGACTACGGACACTGAAGCTTTCTTT CASSSTTDTEAFF
. . TRBJ2-2 TRBV10-3 TGTGCCATCAGTGGGGCGGTGGGCAACACCGGGGAGCTGTTTTTT CAISGAVGNTGELFF
. . TRBJ2-3 TRBV29-1 TGCAGCGTTGAAGATCTTCGAAGAGATACGCAGTATTTT CSVEDLRRDTQYF
TRBD2 . TRBJ2-7 TRBV5-6 TGTGCCAGCAGCTATGGGACTAGCGGGGTTTACGAGCAGTACTTC CASSYGTSGVYEQYF
. . TRBJ1-5 TRBV7-3 TGTGCCAGCAGCCCGAAGGGGGTGAGGAGCAATCAGCCCCAGCATTTT CASSPKGVRSNQPQHF
TRBD2 . TRBJ2-5 TRBV7-2 TGTGCCAGCAGCCCACTAGCGGGGGGCCAAGAGACCCAGTACTTC CASSPLAGGQETQYF
. . TRBJ2-5 TRBV29-1 TGCAGCGTTCAACGAAACCAAGAGACCCAGTACTTC CSVQRNQETQYF
. . TRBJ1-4 TRBV9 TGTGCCAGCAGCGCCCGGACAGCAACTAATGAAAAACTGTTTTTT CASSARTATNEKLFF
. . TRBJ2-7 TRBV4-3 TGCGCCAGCAGCCAAGCGACCGGGACAACCCTGTTCGAGCAGTACTTC CASSQATGTTLFEQYF
. few TRBJ2-7 TRBV20-1 TGCAGTGCTCCCGGACACTACGAGCAGTACTTC CSAPGHYEQYF
. . TRBJ1-3 TRBV4-1 TGCGCCAGCAGCCAAGAGGGGTTTCTCTCTGGAAACACCATATATTTT CASSQEGFLSGNTIYF
. . TRBJ2-1 TRBV19 TGTGCCAGTAGTATGGGTAGCCACAATGAGCAGTTCTTC CASSMGSHNEQFF
. once TRBJ2-1 TRBV5-1 TGCGCCAGCAGCCCTGAGGGGGGCTACTCCTACAATGAGCAGTTCTTC CASSPEGGYSYNEQFF
TRBD1 few TRBJ2-2 TRBV5-1 TGCGCCAGCAGTCAACAGGGGGCAGGGACCGGGGAGCTGTTTTTT CASSQQGAGTGELFF
. . TRBJ1-4 TRBV6-1 TGTGCCAGCAGTGCCCTGCGCCTTGAAAAACTGTTTTTT CASSALRLEKLFF
TRBD2 . TRBJ2-7 TRBV28 TGTGCCAGCAGTTTAGTAGCGGGGGGTGGAAACGAGCAGTACTTC CASSLVAGGGNEQYF